The rows below give T cell receptor beta chains drawn from one sample of a study of cytomegalovirus exposure and HLA in healthy donors. TCRdb's table, derived via immunoSEQ multiplex PCR, lists solely in-frame clones and lacks some. The repertoire consists of about 120,000 clones, with more than 15% occurring once and the leading ten covering around 2.6%. The sequencing sample was made of PBMCs. All receptors derive from a female donor in good health and CMV-seropositive. CDR3s include the opening cysteine and the closing phenylalanine or tryptophan. A D gene is named only where the DNA matches it firmly. Part of the rows lack a size; the others show once, few, many or a class for expanded clones.

CDR3nt	CDR3aa	d_gene	v_gene	j_gene	abundance
TGTGCCAGCAGTTTATGGACAGGCACCTCCTACGAGCAGTACTTC	CASSLWTGTSYEQYF	TRBD1	TRBV27	TRBJ2-7	.
TGTGCCAGCAGCTTTCGGGTGACGGAGACCCAGTACTTC	CASSFRVTETQYF	.	TRBV7-7	TRBJ2-5	.
TGTGCCTGCTCTGTTGGGGGGTTCGGCTATGGCTACACCTTC	CACSVGGFGYGYTF	.	TRBV10-3	TRBJ1-2	few
TGTGCCAGCAGTTTACAGGACAGGGGGCGGGAGACCCAGTACTTC	CASSLQDRGRETQYF	TRBD1	TRBV28	TRBJ2-5	few
TGCGCCAGCAGCTTGCCAGTAGGACTAGCGGAAAAAGAGACCCAGTACTTC	CASSLPVGLAEKETQYF	TRBD2	TRBV5-1	TRBJ2-5	few
TGCGCCAGCAGCTTGCCTATCTTCTCTGGACTAGCGGGATCGTCGGGCACCGGGGAGCTGTTTTTT	CASSLPIFSGLAGSSGTGELFF	TRBD2	TRBV5-1	TRBJ2-2	.
TGCGCCAGCAGTGAGGGGCTCTACAATGAGCAGTTCTTC	CASSEGLYNEQFF	.	TRBV10-2	TRBJ2-1	.
TGTGCCAGCAGCTTAGATAAAGGGGCCACTGAAGCTTTCTTT	CASSLDKGATEAFF	.	TRBV7-2	TRBJ1-1	.
TGTGCCAGCAGAGACAGAGTAACCGAAAAACTGTTTTTT	CASRDRVTEKLFF	.	TRBV2	TRBJ1-4	.
TGTGCCAGCAGCGTAGGGGGACAGGGGCACAGTGGCTATGGCTACACCTTC	CASSVGGQGHSGYGYTF	TRBD1	TRBV9	TRBJ1-2	.
TGTGCCAGCAGGAAAATCCTGGACAGGGGGCGATCGCAGTATTTT	CASRKILDRGRSQYF	TRBD1	TRBV7-9	TRBJ2-3	few
TGTGCCTGGAGTAGGACAGGGACGGGTGGCTACACCTTC	CAWSRTGTGGYTF	TRBD1	TRBV30	TRBJ1-2	.
TGTGCCAGCAGTCCGTACCTTAGCGTCCATGAGCAGTTCTTC	CASSPYLSVHEQFF	.	TRBV28	TRBJ2-1	.
TGTGCCAGCAGACCTTCGGGACTAGCTTGGGAGACCCAGTACTTC	CASRPSGLAWETQYF	TRBD2	TRBV27	TRBJ2-5	.
TGTGCCAGCAGTTTGACTTCCCCTACTAGCACAGATACGCAGTATTTT	CASSLTSPTSTDTQYF	.	TRBV28	TRBJ2-3	.
TGTGCCAGCAGCCAAGATCCGGCGGGCGAGGAGAATTCACCCCTCCACTTT	CASSQDPAGEENSPLHF	.	TRBV4-2	TRBJ1-6	few
TGTGCCAGCAGCCCTACGCGGACAGGGGGCCACGGCTACACCTTC	CASSPTRTGGHGYTF	TRBD1	TRBV5-6	TRBJ1-2	.
TGTGCCAGCTATGGGGCGGAGGAAAAACTGTTTTTT	CASYGAEEKLFF	.	TRBV6-1	TRBJ1-4	.
TGTGCCAGCAGTTTTGGTACTAGCGGGACTAATGAGCAGTTCTTC	CASSFGTSGTNEQFF	TRBD2	TRBV27	TRBJ2-1	.
TGTGCCAGTAGTATTAGCAGCAATCAGCCCCAGCATTTT	CASSISSNQPQHF	.	TRBV19	TRBJ1-5	few
TGCAGCGCCCGGACAGGAGGAGAGACCCAGTACTTC	CSARTGGETQYF	TRBD1	TRBV29-1	TRBJ2-5	.
TGTGCCAGCAGCATTGCGGGGGAGTATCAGCCCCAGCATTTT	CASSIAGEYQPQHF	.	TRBV27	TRBJ1-5	few
TGCAGCGTTGAAGGGATTGGGAGAGAGACCCAGTACTTC	CSVEGIGRETQYF	.	TRBV29-1	TRBJ2-5	few
TGTGCCAGCAGCCTCCCAGGGGGCGGCGATACGCAGTATTTT	CASSLPGGGDTQYF	TRBD1	TRBV5-6	TRBJ2-3	.
TGTGCCAGCAGCGCGGGGCCGTTCTCTGGGGCCAACGTCCTGACTTTC	CASSAGPFSGANVLTF	.	TRBV13	TRBJ2-6	.
TGTGCTAGTGGTTTTGGGACTAGCAGGACCCAAGAGACCCAGTACTTC	CASGFGTSRTQETQYF	TRBD2	TRBV12-5	TRBJ2-5	.
TGCGCCAGCAGCCAGGTCGACTTAGGATTTGTCTCCTACGAGCAGTACTTC	CASSQVDLGFVSYEQYF	.	TRBV4-1	TRBJ2-7	few
TGTGCCAGCAGCAATCGAGGAATGGATGGCTACACCTTC	CASSNRGMDGYTF	.	TRBV7-9	TRBJ1-2	few
TGTGCCAGCAGCTTGTACCAAGAGACCCAGTACTTC	CASSLYQETQYF	.	TRBV2	TRBJ2-5	.
TGCAGTGTCGGCTCTGGAAACACCATATATTTT	CSVGSGNTIYF	.	TRBV20-1	TRBJ1-3	few
TGTGCCAGCAGTCCGGTCCCACGGGGGACCCAGTACTTC	CASSPVPRGTQYF	.	TRBV2	TRBJ2-5	.
TGCAGCGTAGAGGGACATCAGAACACTGAAGCTTTCTTT	CSVEGHQNTEAFF	.	TRBV29-1	TRBJ1-1	few
TGCAGCGTCCCCGCGGCGAACACCGGGGAGCTGTTTTTT	CSVPAANTGELFF	.	TRBV29-1	TRBJ2-2	once
TGCGCCAGCAGCTTGGAATCTCCCACCGGGGAGCTGTTTTTT	CASSLESPTGELFF	.	TRBV5-1	TRBJ2-2	.
TGTGCCAGCAGCTTCCCTCTAGCGGGGGGGAACAATGAGCAGTTCTTC	CASSFPLAGGNNEQFF	TRBD2	TRBV7-9	TRBJ2-1	once
TGTGCCAGCAGCTTAGAGGGACAGCCTAATGAAAAACTGTTTTTT	CASSLEGQPNEKLFF	TRBD1	TRBV7-2	TRBJ1-4	few
TGTGCCAGCAGCTTAGAGCAGGGTCCGAACTATGGCTACACCTTC	CASSLEQGPNYGYTF	.	TRBV7-9	TRBJ1-2	.
TGTGCCACCAGCAGCTGGACAGGGTTCAGCAATCAGCCCCAGCATTTT	CATSSWTGFSNQPQHF	TRBD1	TRBV15	TRBJ1-5	few
TGTGCCAGCAGCTTAAGGCGGGGGCACCAAGAGACCCAGTACTTC	CASSLRRGHQETQYF	.	TRBV7-9	TRBJ2-5	few
TGTGCCAGCAGTGTCGCGGGAGGGGAGGAGGAGACCCAGTACTTC	CASSVAGGEEETQYF	TRBD2	TRBV6-1	TRBJ2-5	.
TGTGCCAGCAGCAAAGGTTCGGGAGAACCTGAAGCTTTCTTT	CASSKGSGEPEAFF	.	TRBV21-1	TRBJ1-1	.
TGCGCCAGCAGCAATACGACAGGGAATGAAAAACTGTTTTTT	CASSNTTGNEKLFF	TRBD1	TRBV5-1	TRBJ1-4	.
TGCGCCAGCAGCCCAGGGACAGCGCCTAACTATGGCTACACCTTC	CASSPGTAPNYGYTF	TRBD1	TRBV5-1	TRBJ1-2	.
TGTGCCAGCGCGGGCCAGGGGTTTTACAATGAGCAGTTCTTC	CASAGQGFYNEQFF	.	TRBV6-5	TRBJ2-1	few
TGTGCCAGCAGTTACTCGCGACAGAACACTGAAGCTTTCTTT	CASSYSRQNTEAFF	.	TRBV6-5	TRBJ1-1	.
TGTGCCAGCAGTCTCCACGGACTAGCGGGAGGGCGCGAGCAGTACTTC	CASSLHGLAGGREQYF	TRBD2	TRBV27	TRBJ2-7	few
TGTGCCAGCAGTTGGGACAGGGCGTTGAACACTGAAGCTTTCTTT	CASSWDRALNTEAFF	TRBD1	TRBV6-5	TRBJ1-1	.
TGTGCCAGTAGTATAGAACTAGCGCAAGAGACCCAGTACTTC	CASSIELAQETQYF	TRBD2	TRBV19	TRBJ2-5	.
TGTGCCAGCTCAAGCGATTCGGGACAGGGGAAAGCGGGCCGCTCCTACGAGCAGTACTTC	CASSSDSGQGKAGRSYEQYF	TRBD1	TRBV18	TRBJ2-7	.
TGTGCCAGCAGAGAACCGGGACAGGGTGTGCAGGAGCAGTTCTTC	CASREPGQGVQEQFF	TRBD1	TRBV6-5	TRBJ2-1	few
TGCGCCAGCAGCTCTACAGCGGGGGGGCCGGGCGAGCAGTACTTC	CASSSTAGGPGEQYF	TRBD2	TRBV5-1	TRBJ2-7	.
TGCAGCGTCGAGCCTTGGGACAGCGCCACCACAGATACGCAGTATTTT	CSVEPWDSATTDTQYF	TRBD1	TRBV29-1	TRBJ2-3	few
TGCGCCAGCAGCCAAGAAGGCGGACAGGGAAGTCAGCCCCAGCATTTT	CASSQEGGQGSQPQHF	TRBD1	TRBV4-1	TRBJ1-5	few
TGTGCCAGCACAAGAGGGGGCATTCAGACCCAGTACTTC	CASTRGGIQTQYF	TRBD1	TRBV2	TRBJ2-5	few
TGTGCCACCAGCAGTTTTGGCACAGCCTCTGGAAACACCATATATTTT	CATSSFGTASGNTIYF	.	TRBV15	TRBJ1-3	.
TGTGCCAGCAGCTTACAGACAGGGCATGGAGGCTACACCTTC	CASSLQTGHGGYTF	TRBD1	TRBV7-9	TRBJ1-2	.
TGTGCCAGCAGCCAAGAGGCATCCCGGGACAATCAATTGGGTACGCAGTATTTT	CASSQEASRDNQLGTQYF	.	TRBV4-2	TRBJ2-3	.
TGTGCCAGCAGTCAGGGGATTGAAGCTTTCTTT	CASSQGIEAFF	.	TRBV6-5	TRBJ1-1	.
TGTGCCAGCAGCTTACGAACTAGCGGGGGGGCTGTTGCCTACGAGCAGTACTTC	CASSLRTSGGAVAYEQYF	TRBD2	TRBV7-2	TRBJ2-7	.
TGTGCCAGCAGCTTAGATCCAGGGAACTATGGCTACACCTTC	CASSLDPGNYGYTF	.	TRBV11-2	TRBJ1-2	.